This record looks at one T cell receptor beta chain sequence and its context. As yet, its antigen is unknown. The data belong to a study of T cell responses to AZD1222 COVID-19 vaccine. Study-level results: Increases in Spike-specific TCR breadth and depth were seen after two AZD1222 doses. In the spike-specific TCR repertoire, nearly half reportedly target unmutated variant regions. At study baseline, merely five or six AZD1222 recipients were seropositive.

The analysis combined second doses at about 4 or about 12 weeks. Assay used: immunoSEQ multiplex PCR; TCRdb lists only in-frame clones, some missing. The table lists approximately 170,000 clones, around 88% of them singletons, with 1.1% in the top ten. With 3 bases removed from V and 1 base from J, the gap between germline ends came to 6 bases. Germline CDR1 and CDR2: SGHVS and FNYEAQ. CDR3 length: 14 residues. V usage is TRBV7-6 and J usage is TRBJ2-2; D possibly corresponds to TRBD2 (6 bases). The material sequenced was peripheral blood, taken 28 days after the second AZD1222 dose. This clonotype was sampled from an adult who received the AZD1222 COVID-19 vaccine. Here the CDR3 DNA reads TGTGCCAGCAGCTTGGGGGGGAACACCGGGGAGCTGTTTTTT. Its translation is CASSLGGNTGELFF. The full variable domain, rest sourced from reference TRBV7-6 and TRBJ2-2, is GAGVSQSPRYKVTKRGQDVALRCDPISGHVSLYWYRQALGQGPEFLTYFNYEAQQDKSGLPNDRFSAERPEGSISTLTIQRTEQRDSAMYRCASSLGGNTGELFFGEGSRLTVL.